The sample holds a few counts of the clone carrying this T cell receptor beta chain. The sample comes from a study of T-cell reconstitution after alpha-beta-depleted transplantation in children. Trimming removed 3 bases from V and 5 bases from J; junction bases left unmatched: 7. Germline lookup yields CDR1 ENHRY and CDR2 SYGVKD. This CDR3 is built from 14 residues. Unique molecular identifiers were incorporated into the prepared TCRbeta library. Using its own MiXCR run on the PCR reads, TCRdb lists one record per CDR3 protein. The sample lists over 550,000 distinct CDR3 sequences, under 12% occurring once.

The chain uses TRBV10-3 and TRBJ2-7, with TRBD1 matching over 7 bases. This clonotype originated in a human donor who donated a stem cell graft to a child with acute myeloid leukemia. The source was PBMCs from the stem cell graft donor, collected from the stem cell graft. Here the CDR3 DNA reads TGTGCCATCAGTGATTCGAACAGGGGAGACGAGCAGTACTTC. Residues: CAISDSNRGDEQYF.